The T cell receptor (beta chain) under discussion was sequenced for a study of T-cell memory formation after mild COVID-19. The 5'RACE method, run with constant-segment primers, produced TCR alpha and TCR beta cDNA libraries (carrying sample barcodes and UMIs). TCRdb used MiXCR to reprocess the 5' RACE reads, holding one entry per CDR3 protein. Of 150,000 to 200,000 distinct CDR3 sequences in the sample, roughly 17% are singletons; the top ten hold more than 2%. V was pared by 2 bases and J by 3 bases, with 9 bases between. Germline-derived CDR1 and CDR2 are KGHDR and SFDVKD. The length of the CDR3 is 14 residues.

Sequencing was carried out using PBMCs or a T cell subset sorted from them (not recorded which). This TCR came from an adult woman who had mild COVID-19 (a few samples of this study predate the infection). Cell type and time point are not known. The rearrangement uses TRBV24-1 and TRBJ2-5, with a weak D call TRBD1 (6 bases). CDR3: CATSDSRGEETQYF. The CDR3 nucleotides read TGTGCCACCAGTGATTCCAGGGGAGAAGAGACCCAGTACTTC.